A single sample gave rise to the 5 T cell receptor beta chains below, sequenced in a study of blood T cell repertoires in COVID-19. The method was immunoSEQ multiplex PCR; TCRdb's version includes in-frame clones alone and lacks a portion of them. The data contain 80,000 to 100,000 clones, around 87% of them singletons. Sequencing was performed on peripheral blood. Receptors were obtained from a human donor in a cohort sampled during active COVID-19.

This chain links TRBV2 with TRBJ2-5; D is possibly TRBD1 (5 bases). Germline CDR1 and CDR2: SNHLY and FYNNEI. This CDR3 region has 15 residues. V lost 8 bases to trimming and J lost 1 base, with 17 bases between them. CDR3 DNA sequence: TGTGCCAGCGGAAAAGCAGGGAATCCCCAAGAGACCCAGTACTTC. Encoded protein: CASGKAGNPQETQYF.

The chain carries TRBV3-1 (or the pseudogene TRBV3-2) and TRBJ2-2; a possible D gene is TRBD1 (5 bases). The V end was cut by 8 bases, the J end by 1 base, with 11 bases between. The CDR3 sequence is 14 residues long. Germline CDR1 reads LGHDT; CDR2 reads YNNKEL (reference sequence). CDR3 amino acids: CASAVGVNTGELFF. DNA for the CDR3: TGTGCCAGCGCGGTAGGGGTGAACACCGGGGAGCTGTTTTTT.

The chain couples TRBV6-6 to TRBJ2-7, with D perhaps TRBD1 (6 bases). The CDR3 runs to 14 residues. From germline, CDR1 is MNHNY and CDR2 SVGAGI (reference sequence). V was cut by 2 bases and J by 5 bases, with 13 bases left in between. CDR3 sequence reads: CASSYTGSPHEQYF. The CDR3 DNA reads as TGTGCCAGCAGTTACACAGGGAGTCCACACGAGCAGTACTTC.

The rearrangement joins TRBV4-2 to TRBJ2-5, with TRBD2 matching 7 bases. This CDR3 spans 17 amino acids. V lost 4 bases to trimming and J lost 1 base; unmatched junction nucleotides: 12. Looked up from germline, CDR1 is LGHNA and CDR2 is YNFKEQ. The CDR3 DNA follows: TGTGCCAGCAGCCCCATCACGAACCAGCGGGGCCAAGAGACCCAGTACTTC. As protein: CASSPITNQRGQETQYF.

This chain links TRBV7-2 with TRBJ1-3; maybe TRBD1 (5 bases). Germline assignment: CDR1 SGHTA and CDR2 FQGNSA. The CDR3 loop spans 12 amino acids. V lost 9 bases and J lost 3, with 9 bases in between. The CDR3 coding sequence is TGTGCCAGTCCGACAGATGGAAACACCATATATTTT. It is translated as CASPTDGNTIYF.